The entry below gives a single T cell receptor (beta chain) sequence along with its context. The sample belongs to a study of blood T cell repertoires in COVID-19. Study overall: Spain, Italy and the United States supplied samples that represented acute and convalescent COVID-19. The analysed material was cDNA or gDNA that came from T cells, B-cell-depleted T cells, or PBMCs.

Each participant's cohort was designated according to participant-reported clinical history. Per the original methods: Nucleated cell number was recorded as an estimate derived from reference gene primer amplification. The table came from immunoSEQ multiplex PCR; TCRdb's copy has only in-frame clones and leaves some out. D and trimming were read from the DNA, whereas the V and J calls and clone size are those reported in that table. This sample has some 300,000 clones, with 89% found just once. Sample: PBMCs or T cells enriched from blood (not recorded which). The receptor was derived from a woman between 35 and 50 years old who had recovered from COVID-19.

CDR3 protein: CASSNQGAGGNTIYF. The CDR3 region has the DNA TGTGCCAGCAGTAACCAGGGGGCCGGCGGAAACACCATATATTTT. The V and J genes are TRBV6-2 or TRBV6-3 and TRBJ1-3; TRBD1 matches 8 bases. V lost 5 bases and J lost 4; bases outside the gene matches: 7. The CDR3 is 15 residues long. CDR1 is MNHEY and CDR2 is SVGEGT in the germline V gene.